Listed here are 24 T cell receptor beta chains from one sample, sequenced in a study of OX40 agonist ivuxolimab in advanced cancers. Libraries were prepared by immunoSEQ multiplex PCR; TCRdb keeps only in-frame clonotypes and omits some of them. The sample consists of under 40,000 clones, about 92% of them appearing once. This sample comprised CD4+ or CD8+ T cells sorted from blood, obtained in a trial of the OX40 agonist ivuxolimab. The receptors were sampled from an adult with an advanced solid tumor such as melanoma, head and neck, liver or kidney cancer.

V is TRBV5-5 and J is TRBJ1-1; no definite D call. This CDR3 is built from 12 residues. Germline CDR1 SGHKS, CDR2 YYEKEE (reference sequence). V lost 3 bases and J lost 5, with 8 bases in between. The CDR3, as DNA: TGTGCCAGCAGCTCCCCGGGGACTGAAGCTTTCTTT. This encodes CASSSPGTEAFF.

The CDR3 reads CASLTGSTGELFF. CDR3 DNA sequence: TGTGCCAGCCTTACAGGGAGTACCGGGGAGCTGTTTTTT. The V and J genes are TRBV28 and TRBJ2-2, with D perhaps TRBD1 (6 bases). V lost 8 bases, J lost 5 bases, and 12 bases lay in between. CDR3 length: 13 residues. Germline-derived CDR1 and CDR2 are MDHEN and SYDVKM.

The CDR3, as DNA: TGTGCCAGCAGGGAGACTAGCGGAGGCCAAGAGACCCAGTACTTC. Its protein is CASRETSGGQETQYF. The chain employs TRBV6-6 and TRBJ2-5, with TRBD2 matching over 9 bases. With 6 bases clipped from V and 1 base from J, the junction kept 6 bases outside the gene matches. The CDR3 sequence is 15 residues long. Germline CDR1 reads MNHNY; CDR2 reads SVGAGI (reference sequence).

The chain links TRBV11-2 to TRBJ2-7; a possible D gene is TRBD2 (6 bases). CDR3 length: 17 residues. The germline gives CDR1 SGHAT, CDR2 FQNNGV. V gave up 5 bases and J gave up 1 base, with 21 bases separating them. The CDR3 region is CASSRRGRTKGSYEQYF. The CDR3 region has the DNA TGTGCCAGCAGCAGGCGGGGAAGAACCAAGGGGTCCTACGAGCAGTACTTC. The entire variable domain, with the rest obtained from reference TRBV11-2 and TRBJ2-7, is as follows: EAGVAQSPRYKIIEKRQSVAFWCNPISGHATLYWYQQILGQGPKLLIQFQNNGVVDDSQLPKDRFSAERLKGVDSTLKIQPAKLEDSAVYLCASSRRGRTKGSYEQYFGPGTRLTVT.

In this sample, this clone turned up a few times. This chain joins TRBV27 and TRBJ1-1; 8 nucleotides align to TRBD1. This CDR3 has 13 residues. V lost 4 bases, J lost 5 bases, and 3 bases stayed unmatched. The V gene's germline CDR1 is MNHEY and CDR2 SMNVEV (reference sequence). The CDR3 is CASSYQGATEAFF. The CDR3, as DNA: TGTGCCAGCAGTTACCAGGGGGCAACTGAAGCTTTCTTT.

CDR3 bases: TGTGCCAGCAGCCCCAGACAGGGACAGGGGGCTGAAGCTTTCTTT. Protein: CASSPRQGQGAEAFF. This chain joins TRBV5-4 and TRBJ1-1, with 11 bases aligning to TRBD1. Germline assignment: CDR1 SGHNT and CDR2 YYREEE (reference sequence). With V trimmed by 4 bases and J by 6 bases, 8 bases remained unmatched. The CDR3 consists of 15 residues.

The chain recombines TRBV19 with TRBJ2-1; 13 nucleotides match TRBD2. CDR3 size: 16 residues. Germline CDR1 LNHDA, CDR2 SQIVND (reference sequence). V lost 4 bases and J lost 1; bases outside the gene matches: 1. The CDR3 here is CASSRTSGRSYNEQFF. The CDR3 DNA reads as TGTGCCAGTAGTAGGACTAGCGGGAGATCCTACAATGAGCAGTTCTTC. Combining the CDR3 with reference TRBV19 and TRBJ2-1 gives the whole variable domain DGGITQSPKYLFRKEGQNVTLSCEQNLNHDAMYWYRQDPGQGLRLIYYSQIVNDFQKGDIAEGYSVSREKKESFPLTVTSAQKNPTAFYLCASSRTSGRSYNEQFFGPGTRLTVL.

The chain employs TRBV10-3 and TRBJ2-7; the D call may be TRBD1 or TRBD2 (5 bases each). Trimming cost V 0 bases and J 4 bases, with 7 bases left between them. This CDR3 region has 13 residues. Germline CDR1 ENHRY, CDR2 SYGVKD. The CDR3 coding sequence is TGTGCCATCAGTGAGTCGGGGGAATACGAGCAGTACTTC. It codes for CAISESGEYEQYF.

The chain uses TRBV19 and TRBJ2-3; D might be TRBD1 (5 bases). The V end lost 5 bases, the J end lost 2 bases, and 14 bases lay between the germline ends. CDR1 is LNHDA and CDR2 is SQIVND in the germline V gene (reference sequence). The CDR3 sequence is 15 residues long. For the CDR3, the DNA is TGTGCCAGTAGTTCCCAGACAGACTCCACAGATACGCAGTATTTT. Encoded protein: CASSSQTDSTDTQYF.

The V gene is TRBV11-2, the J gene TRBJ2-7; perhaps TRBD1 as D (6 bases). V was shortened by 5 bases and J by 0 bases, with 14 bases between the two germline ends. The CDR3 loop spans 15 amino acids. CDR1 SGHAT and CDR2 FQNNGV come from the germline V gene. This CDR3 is CASSLTQGYSYEQYF. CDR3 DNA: TGTGCCAGCAGCCTAACACAGGGATACTCCTACGAGCAGTACTTC.

Here the CDR3 DNA reads TGTGCCAGCAGCCAAGAGGCTAGCGGGATTCGAGGCTCCTACAATGAGCAGTTCTTC. Translation: CASSQEASGIRGSYNEQFF. The chain joins TRBV4-2 to TRBJ2-1, with 9 nucleotides matching TRBD2. Germline values: CDR1 LGHNA, CDR2 YNFKEQ. The CDR3 totals 19 residues. The ends lost 0 bases at V and 0 bases at J; junction bases unmatched: 9.

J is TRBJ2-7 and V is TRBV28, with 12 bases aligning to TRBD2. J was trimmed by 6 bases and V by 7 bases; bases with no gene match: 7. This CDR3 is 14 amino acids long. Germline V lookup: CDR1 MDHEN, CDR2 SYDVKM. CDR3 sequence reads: CASTRTSGKREQYF. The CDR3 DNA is TGTGCCAGCACCCGGACTAGCGGGAAACGCGAGCAGTACTTC. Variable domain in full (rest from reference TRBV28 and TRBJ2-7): DVKVTQSSRYLVKRTGEKVFLECVQDMDHENMFWYRQDPGLGLRLIYFSYDVKMKEKGDIPEGYSVSREKKERFSLILESASTNQTSMYLCASTRTSGKREQYFGPGTRLTVT.

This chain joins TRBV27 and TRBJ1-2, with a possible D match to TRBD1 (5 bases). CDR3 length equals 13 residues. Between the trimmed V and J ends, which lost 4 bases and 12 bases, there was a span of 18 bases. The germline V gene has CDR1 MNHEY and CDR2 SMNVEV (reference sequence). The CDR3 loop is CASSWGLGQADTF. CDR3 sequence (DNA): TGTGCCAGCAGTTGGGGTTTGGGGCAGGCGGACACCTTC.

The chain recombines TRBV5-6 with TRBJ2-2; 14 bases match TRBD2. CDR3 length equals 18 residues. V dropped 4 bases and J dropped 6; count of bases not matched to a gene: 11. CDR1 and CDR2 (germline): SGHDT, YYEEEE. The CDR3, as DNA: TGTGCCAGCAGCCCAACCGGGACTAGCGGGAGCTATCCCGGGGAGCTGTTTTTT. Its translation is CASSPTGTSGSYPGELFF. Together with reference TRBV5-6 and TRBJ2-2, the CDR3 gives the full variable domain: DAGVTQSPTHLIKTRGQQVTLRCSPKSGHDTVSWYQQALGQGPQFIFQYYEEEERQRGNFPDRFSGHQFPNYSSELNVNALLLGDSALYLCASSPTGTSGSYPGELFFGEGSRLTVL.

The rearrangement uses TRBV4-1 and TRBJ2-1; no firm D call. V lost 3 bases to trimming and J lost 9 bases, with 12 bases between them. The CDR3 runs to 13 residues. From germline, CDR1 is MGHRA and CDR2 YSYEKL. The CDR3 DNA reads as TGCGCCAGCAGCCAGATCTCCGAAGGTGAGCAGTTCTTC. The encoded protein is CASSQISEGEQFF.

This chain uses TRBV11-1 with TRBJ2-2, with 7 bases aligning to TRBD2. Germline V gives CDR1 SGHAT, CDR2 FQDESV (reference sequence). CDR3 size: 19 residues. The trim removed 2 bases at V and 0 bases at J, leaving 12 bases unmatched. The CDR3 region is CASSLNRRSGTTNTGELFF. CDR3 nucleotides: TGTGCCAGCAGCTTAAATCGGAGATCCGGGACTACGAACACCGGGGAGCTGTTTTTT.

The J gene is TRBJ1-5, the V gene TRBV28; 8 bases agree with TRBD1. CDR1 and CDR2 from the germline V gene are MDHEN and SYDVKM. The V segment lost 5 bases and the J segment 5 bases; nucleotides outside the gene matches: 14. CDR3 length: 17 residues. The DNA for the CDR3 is TGTGCCAGCAGTGAGGGCCTACGCCCCAGGGGGCATCAGCCCCAGCATTTT. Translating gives CASSEGLRPRGHQPQHF.

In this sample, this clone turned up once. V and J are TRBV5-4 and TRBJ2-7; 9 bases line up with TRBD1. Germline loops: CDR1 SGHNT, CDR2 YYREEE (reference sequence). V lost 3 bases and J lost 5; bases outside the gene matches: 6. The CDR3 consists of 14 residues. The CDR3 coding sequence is TGTGCCAGCAGCTCCGGGACAGGGAGGAACGAGCAGTACTTC. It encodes CASSSGTGRNEQYF.

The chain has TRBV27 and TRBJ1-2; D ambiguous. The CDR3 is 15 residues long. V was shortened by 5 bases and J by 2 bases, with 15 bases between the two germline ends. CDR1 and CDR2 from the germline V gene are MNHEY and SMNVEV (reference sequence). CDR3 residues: CASSGPGRANYGYTF. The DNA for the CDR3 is TGTGCCAGCAGTGGGCCAGGACGGGCCAACTATGGCTACACCTTC.

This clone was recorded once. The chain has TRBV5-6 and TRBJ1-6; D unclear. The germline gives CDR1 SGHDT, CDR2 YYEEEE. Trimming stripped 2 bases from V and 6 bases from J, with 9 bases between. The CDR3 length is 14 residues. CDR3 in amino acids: CASSFTQLNSPLHF. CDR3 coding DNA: TGTGCCAGCAGCTTTACACAGCTTAATTCACCCCTCCACTTT. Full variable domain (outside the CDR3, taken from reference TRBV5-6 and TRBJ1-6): DAGVTQSPTHLIKTRGQQVTLRCSPKSGHDTVSWYQQALGQGPQFIFQYYEEEERQRGNFPDRFSGHQFPNYSSELNVNALLLGDSALYLCASSFTQLNSPLHFGNGTRLTVT.

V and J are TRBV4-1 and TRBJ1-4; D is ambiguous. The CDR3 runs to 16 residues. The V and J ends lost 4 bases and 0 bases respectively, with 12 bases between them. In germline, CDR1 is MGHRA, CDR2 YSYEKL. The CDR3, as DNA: TGCGCCAGCAGCCGAGGATGGGAAGCAACTAATGAAAAACTGTTTTTT. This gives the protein CASSRGWEATNEKLFF.

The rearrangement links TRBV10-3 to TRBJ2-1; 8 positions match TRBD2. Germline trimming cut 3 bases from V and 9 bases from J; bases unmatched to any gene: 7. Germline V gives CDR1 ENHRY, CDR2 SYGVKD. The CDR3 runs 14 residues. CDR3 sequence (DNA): TGTGCCATCAGTGATTCCGGGGGGGTCGGTGAGCAGTTCTTC. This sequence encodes CAISDSGGVGEQFF.

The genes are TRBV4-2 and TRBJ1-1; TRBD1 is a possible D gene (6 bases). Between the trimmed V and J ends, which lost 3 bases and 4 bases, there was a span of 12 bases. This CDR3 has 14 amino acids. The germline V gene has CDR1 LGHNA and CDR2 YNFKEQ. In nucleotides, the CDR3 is TGTGCCAGCAGCCATAAGGGGGGTGGCACTGAAGCTTTCTTT. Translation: CASSHKGGGTEAFF.

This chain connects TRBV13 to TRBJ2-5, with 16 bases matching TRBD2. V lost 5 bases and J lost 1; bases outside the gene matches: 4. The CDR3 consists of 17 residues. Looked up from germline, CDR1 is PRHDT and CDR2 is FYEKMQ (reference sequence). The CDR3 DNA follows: TGTGCCAGCAGCCCCGGGACTAGCGGGGGGGCCCAAGAGACCCAGTACTTC. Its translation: CASSPGTSGGAQETQYF.